Below, 31 T cell receptor beta chains from the same sample are listed, as sequenced in a study of memory CD4+ T cells and cytomegalovirus serostatus. Assay used: immunoSEQ multiplex PCR; TCRdb lists only in-frame clones, some missing. Among around 84,000 clones listed, roughly 80% were seen once. Single viable CD3+CD4+CD8-CD45RO+ cells were sorted as the memory CD4+ T cells. What was sequenced was memory CD4+ T cells from blood. The receptors stem from an adult in good health and CMV-seronegative.

The J gene is TRBJ2-1, the V gene TRBV5-1; D might be TRBD2 (6 bases). The CDR3 has 13 amino acids. The V end was cut by 0 bases, the J end by 9 bases, with 10 bases between. Germline V gene sequence: CDR1 SGHRS, CDR2 YFSETQ. CDR3 nucleotide sequence: TGCGCCAGCAGCTTGGTGCTAGCGAGTGAGCAGTTCTTC. Encoded protein: CASSLVLASEQFF.

CDR3 coding DNA: TGTGCCAGCAGCCCGGACCCCTCGAACTATGGCTACACCTTC. It specifies CASSPDPSNYGYTF. The V call is TRBV7-3, the J call TRBJ1-2, with D unclear. Per germline, CDR1 SGHTA and CDR2 FQGTGA. The ends were cut back, 5 bases at V and 2 bases at J, with 12 bases in the middle. CDR3 length equals 14 residues. The entire variable domain, with the rest obtained from reference TRBV7-3 and TRBJ1-2, is as follows: GAGVSQTPSNKVTEKGKYVELRCDPISGHTALYWYRQSLGQGPEFLIYFQGTGAADDSGLPNDRFFAVRPEGSVSTLKIQRTERGDSAVYLCASSPDPSNYGYTFGSGTRLTVV.

The gene calls are TRBV7-2 and TRBJ1-3, with D perhaps matching TRBD1 (5 bases). The V gene's germline CDR1 is SGHTA and CDR2 FQGNSA. The CDR3 is made up of 15 amino acids. Trimming removed 0 bases from V and 0 bases from J, with 6 bases in between. This chain's CDR3 is CASSLAGGSGNTIYF. Here the CDR3 DNA reads TGTGCCAGCAGCTTAGCGGGGGGCTCTGGAAACACCATATATTTT. Full variable domain (missing parts from reference TRBV7-2 and TRBJ1-3): GAGVSQSPSNKVTEKGKDVELRCDPISGHTALYWYRQSLGQGLEFLIYFQGNSAPDKSGLPSDRFSAERTGGSVSTLTIQRTQQEDSAVYLCASSLAGGSGNTIYFGEGSWLTVV.

V and J are TRBV4-2 and TRBJ2-7, with a possible D match to TRBD1 (6 bases). V lost 0 bases and J 0 bases, leaving 12 bases between the germline ends. The CDR3 contains 16 residues. CDR1 LGHNA and CDR2 YNFKEQ come from the germline V gene. The CDR3 sequence: CASSQDRGRYSYEQYF. The CDR3 coding sequence is TGTGCCAGCAGCCAAGACAGGGGTCGTTACTCCTACGAGCAGTACTTC.

CDR3 loop: CASSPLLGTQYF. The CDR3 DNA reads as TGTGCCAGCTCACCCCTTTTAGGGACCCAGTACTTC. The rearrangement joins TRBV18 to TRBJ2-5; no clear D gene. CDR1 KGHSH and CDR2 LQKENI come from the germline V gene. This CDR3 is built from 12 residues. V was cut by 3 bases and J by 7 bases, with 9 bases left in between.

This clone was picked up a small number of times. This chain links TRBV7-9 with TRBJ1-1; TRBD1 is a possible D gene (5 bases). The CDR3 is 13 residues long. CDR1 is SEHNR, CDR2 FQNEAQ, per germline (reference sequence). Trimming took off 6 bases at V and 1 base at J, with 9 bases between the two ends. CDR3 DNA: TGTGCCAGCAGTCAGCAGGGGAACACTGAAGCTTTCTTT. Encoded protein: CASSQQGNTEAFF.

The rearrangement joins TRBV7-2 to TRBJ2-2, with 11 bases that match TRBD2. Germline values: CDR1 SGHTA, CDR2 FQGNSA. The CDR3 extends over 15 amino acids. V was pared by 5 bases and J by 5 bases, with 4 bases of the junction left unmatched. The CDR3 is CASSPLAGETGELFF. For the CDR3, the DNA is TGTGCCAGCAGCCCACTAGCGGGGGAGACCGGGGAGCTGTTTTTT.

V and J are TRBV19 and TRBJ2-7; the D is unclear. The V end lost 3 bases, the J end lost 2 bases, and 5 bases lay between the germline ends. The CDR3 contains 12 residues. Germline V gene data show CDR1 as LNHDA and CDR2 as SQIVND (reference sequence). This CDR3 is CASSIVPYEQYF. The CDR3 region has the DNA TGTGCCAGTAGTATCGTCCCCTACGAGCAGTACTTC.

This chain joins TRBV7-2 and TRBJ1-2, with D possibly TRBD1 on 6 matching bases. The CDR3 is 14 amino acids. Germline lookup yields CDR1 SGHTA and CDR2 FQGNSA. V was trimmed by 1 base and J by 5 bases, leaving 11 bases between them. The CDR3 reads CASSLGIGGYGYTF. The CDR3 DNA reads TGTGCCAGCAGCTTAGGTATAGGGGGATATGGCTACACCTTC.

The CDR3 region is CASSTYTSGEQYF. The CDR3 region has the DNA TGTGCCAGCAGCACCTATACTAGCGGCGAGCAGTACTTC. The rearrangement joins TRBV4-2 to TRBJ2-7; 8 bases match TRBD2. The CDR3 length is 13 residues. V was pared by 5 bases and J by 6 bases, with 6 bases of the junction left unmatched. The germline V gene has CDR1 LGHNA and CDR2 YNFKEQ.

The rearrangement uses TRBV5-4 and TRBJ2-7; D unresolved. Deletions cut 4 bases from V and 2 bases from J, with 10 bases between. The CDR3 is made up of 13 amino acids. Germline-derived CDR1 and CDR2 are SGHNT and YYREEE (reference sequence). This CDR3 is CASSRSGTYEQYF. CDR3 sequence (DNA): TGTGCCAGCAGCCGGTCTGGGACCTACGAGCAGTACTTC.

CDR3 sequence: CASSLLAGRNTGELFF. The CDR3, as DNA: TGTGCCAGCAGTCTTCTAGCGGGGCGGAACACCGGGGAGCTGTTTTTT. The rearrangement joins TRBV2 to TRBJ2-2; 9 bases fit TRBD2. The CDR3 spans 16 residues. Germline V lookup: CDR1 SNHLY, CDR2 FYNNEI. V was pared by 5 bases and J by 1 base, with 5 bases of the junction left unmatched.

The chain couples TRBV9 to TRBJ2-1; 12 bases align to TRBD2. Looked up from germline, CDR1 is SGDLS and CDR2 is YYNGEE. V was clipped by 1 base and J by 9 bases; unmatched bases: 11. This CDR3 has 17 amino acids. This CDR3 reads CASSVQLAGGVPGEQFF. As DNA, the CDR3 is TGTGCCAGCAGCGTACAACTAGCGGGGGGAGTCCCGGGTGAGCAGTTCTTC.

This clone was detected once. The chain uses TRBV11-2 and TRBJ1-2; D is possibly TRBD1 (5 bases). Looked up from germline, CDR1 is SGHAT and CDR2 is FQNNGV. The CDR3 is 15 amino acids. V was shortened by 5 bases and J by 1 base, with 14 bases between the two germline ends. CDR3 protein: CASSPVGDFNYGYTF. The CDR3 DNA sequence: TGTGCCAGCAGCCCAGTGGGGGACTTTAACTATGGCTACACCTTC.

The J gene is TRBJ2-1, the V gene TRBV15, with 8 nucleotides matching TRBD1. Germline lookup yields CDR1 LNHNV and CDR2 YYDKDF (reference sequence). This CDR3 is 15 amino acids long. J gave up 8 bases and V 3 bases, and 9 bases lay outside the gene matches. CDR3 loop: CATSRDRARSHEQFF. As DNA, the CDR3 is TGTGCCACCAGCAGGGACAGGGCCCGAAGCCATGAGCAGTTCTTC.

The chain employs TRBV7-2 and TRBJ2-5, with 10 bases aligning to TRBD2. This CDR3 comprises 16 residues. Germline CDR1 SGHTA, CDR2 FQGNSA. Unmatched junction bases numbered 1, after V lost 0 bases and J lost 0 bases. Written as DNA, the CDR3 is TGTGCCAGCAGCTTAGCAGCGGGGGGGCACCAAGAGACCCAGTACTTC. Translation: CASSLAAGGHQETQYF.

The chain employs TRBV6-1 and TRBJ2-7; TRBD2 might be the D (5 bases). Trimming left V 7 bases short and J 3 bases short, with 10 bases between. CDR3 size: 12 residues. CDR1 and CDR2 from the germline V gene are MNHNS and SASEGT. CDR3 nucleotides: TGTGCCAGCACGGGAAACAGCTACGAGCAGTACTTC. Amino acid sequence: CASTGNSYEQYF.

V is TRBV7-3 and J is TRBJ2-1; D unclear. Per germline, CDR1 SGHTA and CDR2 FQGTGA. V dropped 5 bases and J dropped 7 bases, with 12 bases sitting between them. This CDR3 contains 13 residues. CDR3 sequence reads: CASSLHEGNEQFF. CDR3 bases: TGTGCCAGCAGCCTCCACGAAGGGAATGAGCAGTTCTTC.

In its sample, this clone was seen once. This chain joins TRBV5-1 and TRBJ1-1; TRBD1 is a possible D gene (5 bases). The germline V gene encodes CDR1 SGHRS and CDR2 YFSETQ. With 5 bases removed from V and 2 bases from J, the gap between germline ends came to 13 bases. The CDR3 has 14 residues. CDR3 sequence (DNA): TGCGCCAGCAGACTCCCAACAGGCAACACTGAAGCTTTCTTT. This codes for CASRLPTGNTEAFF.

The chain recombines TRBV4-2 with TRBJ2-5; 12 bases map to TRBD2. V shed 2 bases and J 0 bases; nucleotides not matched to a gene: 4. Germline assignment: CDR1 LGHNA and CDR2 YNFKEQ. This CDR3 region has 17 residues. The CDR3 coding sequence is TGTGCCAGCAGCCAAACAGGACTAGCGGGGTACCAAGAGACCCAGTACTTC. Protein product: CASSQTGLAGYQETQYF.

This clone has only one observation. The CDR3 loop is CAIKVRGLVDNEQFF. The CDR3 DNA follows: TGTGCCATCAAGGTGCGGGGCTTGGTGGACAATGAGCAGTTCTTC. The chain is built from TRBV10-3 and TRBJ2-1; a weak D match, TRBD2 (6 bases). This CDR3 comprises 15 residues. Germline CDR1 is ENHRY and CDR2 is SYGVKD. V was trimmed by 7 bases and J by 5 bases, leaving 18 bases between them.

This sequence joins TRBV5-1 and TRBJ2-1; D unclear. Germline V lookup: CDR1 SGHRS, CDR2 YFSETQ. The CDR3 has 16 amino acids. Trimming left V 2 bases short and J 1 base short, with 13 bases between. The CDR3 bases are TGCGCCAGCAGCTTATCCCTGGGAAGGTCCTACAATGAGCAGTTCTTC. It encodes CASSLSLGRSYNEQFF.

This chain connects TRBV7-2 to TRBJ1-2; 9 bases are shared with TRBD1. Trimming cost V 6 bases and J 2 bases; bases outside gene matches: 7. The germline CDR1 and CDR2 sequences are SGHTA and FQGNSA. The CDR3 loop spans 15 amino acids. DNA of the CDR3: TGTGCCAGCAGTTCTCCCGGGACAGGGAACTATGGCTACACCTTC. Its translation is CASSSPGTGNYGYTF.

The gene calls are TRBV25-1 and TRBJ1-2, with D hard to call. Per the germline V gene, CDR1 is MGHDK and CDR2 is SYGVNS. This CDR3 region has 14 residues. Between the trimmed V and J ends, which lost 2 bases and 4 bases, there was a span of 11 bases. Written as DNA, the CDR3 is TGTGCCAGCAGTGAAAGACAACGGGGCTATGGCTACACCTTC. This codes for CASSERQRGYGYTF.

This chain connects TRBV18 to TRBJ2-2; the match to TRBD1 covers 8 bases. The length of the CDR3 is 16 residues. Trimming removed 1 base from V and 1 base from J; junction bases left unmatched: 2. CDR1 is KGHSH and CDR2 is LQKENI in the germline V gene. CDR3 DNA sequence: TGTGCCAGCTCACCACGACAGGGGATGAACACCGGGGAGCTGTTTTTT. Residues: CASSPRQGMNTGELFF.

The chain couples TRBV9 to TRBJ1-5; the match to TRBD1 covers 7 bases. The ends lost 2 bases at V and 2 bases at J; junction bases unmatched: 4. The CDR3 totals 15 residues. CDR1 is SGDLS and CDR2 is YYNGEE in the germline V gene. DNA of the CDR3: TGTGCCAGCAGCGTGGGGACAGTAGGCAATCAGCCCCAGCATTTT. Translated, it gives CASSVGTVGNQPQHF. Variable domain in full (rest from reference TRBV9 and TRBJ1-5): DSGVTQTPKHLITATGQRVTLRCSPRSGDLSVYWYQQSLDQGLQFLIQYYNGEERAKGNILERFSAQQFPDLHSELNLSSLELGDSALYFCASSVGTVGNQPQHFGDGTRLSIL.

Only one count was recorded for this clone. For the CDR3, the DNA is TGTGCCTGGACCCTAACAGGAGGGGTCACTGAAGCTTTCTTT. It specifies CAWTLTGGVTEAFF. V is TRBV30 and J is TRBJ1-1, with a tentative D call TRBD1 (5 bases). Trimming pared 4 bases from V and 4 bases from J, leaving 16 bases between. Germline loops: CDR1 GTSNPN, CDR2 SVGIG (reference sequence). The CDR3 spans 14 residues.

The V gene is TRBV4-1, the J gene TRBJ1-4; 7 nucleotides align to TRBD1. The V and J ends lost 4 bases and 3 bases, in that order; junction bases with no gene match: 5. CDR3 length: 15 amino acids. Germline-derived CDR1 and CDR2 are MGHRA and YSYEKL. The CDR3 here is CASSPQGGPNEKLFF. CDR3 nucleotides: TGCGCCAGCAGCCCCCAGGGGGGGCCTAATGAAAAACTGTTTTTT.

The genes are TRBV7-8 and TRBJ1-5; D remains unclear. Germline CDR1 reads SGHVS; CDR2 reads FQNEAQ. The CDR3 has 16 amino acids. With 3 bases removed from V and 5 bases from J, the gap between germline ends came to 17 bases. The chain's CDR3 is CASSLVQGISDQPQHF. CDR3 sequence (DNA): TGTGCCAGCAGCTTGGTGCAAGGGATTTCTGATCAGCCCCAGCATTTT.

The CDR3 loop reads CASGPPDRYNEQFF. In nucleotides, the CDR3 is TGTGCCAGCGGCCCCCCGGACAGATACAATGAGCAGTTCTTC. This chain connects TRBV28 to TRBJ2-1; D possibly corresponds to TRBD1 (6 bases). The CDR3 totals 14 residues. V was pared by 8 bases and J by 4 bases, with 15 bases between. CDR1 MDHEN and CDR2 SYDVKM come from the germline V gene.

This clone has just a few counts. V gene TRBV6-1 combines with J gene TRBJ1-3, with 7 positions matching TRBD1. The CDR3 is 13 amino acids. Germline lookup yields CDR1 MNHNS and CDR2 SASEGT. V shed 8 bases and J 8 bases; nucleotides not matched to a gene: 9. The CDR3 DNA follows: TGTGCCAGCCTCCCGGGGACAGTGGACACCATATATTTT. Protein product: CASLPGTVDTIYF.